This T cell receptor (beta chain) was profiled in a study of OX40 agonist ivuxolimab in advanced cancers. Whole-study findings and limits: Researchers report that CD8+ T cells had, on average, more expanded clones than CD4+. Patients with a partial response at 0.1-3.0 mg/kg had among the lowest clonal expansion. With doses of 0.1 to 3.0 mg/kg, CD4+ and CD8+ blood T cells had undergone clonal expansion by week 6.

Germline-derived CDR1 and CDR2 are SSHAT and FNYEAQ (reference sequence). This CDR3 region has 15 residues. Trimming took off 0 bases at V and 2 bases at J, with 8 bases between the two ends. TCRdb's copy holds only in-frame clones and misses some; the assay was immunoSEQ multiplex PCR. The repertoire holds fewer than 65,000 clones, with around 84% as singletons. A remark on this clone: The antigen remains undetermined.

The chain has TRBV7-7 and TRBJ1-3, with D possibly TRBD1 on 5 matching bases. The sequence came from an adult with an advanced solid tumor such as melanoma, head and neck, liver or kidney cancer. The sample in question was CD4+ or CD8+ T cells sorted from blood, obtained in a trial of the OX40 agonist ivuxolimab. CDR3 protein: CASSLAGEAGNTIYF. The CDR3 bases are TGTGCCAGCAGCTTAGCAGGGGAGGCTGGAAACACCATATATTTT.